The entry below gives a single TCR beta chain sequence along with its context. Its matching antigen is unknown. The data were obtained in a study of brain metastases from non-small cell lung cancer. Study-level results: T-cell infiltration was lower in brain metastases than primaries (P < 0.001).

The method was immunoSEQ multiplex PCR; TCRdb's version includes in-frame clones alone and lacks a portion of them. The repertoire includes about 3,200 clones, 60% to 85% of them detected once, and approximately 7.5% sits in the top ten. The sample was primary lung tumor tissue. This TCR was recovered from a donor over 35 with non-small cell lung cancer.

The CDR3 is CASSHNKLRRGVQETQYF. The CDR3 nucleotides are TGTGCCAGCAGTCACAATAAACTAAGGCGGGGGGTCCAAGAGACCCAGTACTTC. This chain connects TRBV3-1 (or the pseudogene TRBV3-2) to TRBJ2-5, with TRBD2 identical over 8 bases. This CDR3 region has 18 residues. Trimming removed 6 bases from V and 1 base from J; junction bases left unmatched: 16. Germline V gene sequence: CDR1 LGHDT, CDR2 YNNKEL (reference sequence).